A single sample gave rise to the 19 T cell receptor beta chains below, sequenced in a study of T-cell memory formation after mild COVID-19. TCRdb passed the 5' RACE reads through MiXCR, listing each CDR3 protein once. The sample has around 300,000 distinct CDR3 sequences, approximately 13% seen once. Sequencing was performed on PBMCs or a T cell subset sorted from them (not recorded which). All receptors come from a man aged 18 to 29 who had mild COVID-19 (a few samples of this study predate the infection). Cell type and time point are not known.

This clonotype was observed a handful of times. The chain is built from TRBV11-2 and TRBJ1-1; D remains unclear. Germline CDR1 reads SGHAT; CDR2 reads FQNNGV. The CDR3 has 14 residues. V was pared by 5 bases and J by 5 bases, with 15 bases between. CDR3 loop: CASSVGWRRTEAFF. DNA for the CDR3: TGTGCCAGCAGCGTAGGGTGGCGGCGGACTGAAGCTTTCTTT.

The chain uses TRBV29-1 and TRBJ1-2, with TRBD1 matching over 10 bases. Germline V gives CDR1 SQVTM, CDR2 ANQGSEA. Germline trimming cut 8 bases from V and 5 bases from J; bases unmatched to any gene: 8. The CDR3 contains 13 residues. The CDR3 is CSSRQGAQYGYTF. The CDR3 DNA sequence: TGCAGCTCGAGACAGGGGGCACAGTATGGCTACACCTTC.

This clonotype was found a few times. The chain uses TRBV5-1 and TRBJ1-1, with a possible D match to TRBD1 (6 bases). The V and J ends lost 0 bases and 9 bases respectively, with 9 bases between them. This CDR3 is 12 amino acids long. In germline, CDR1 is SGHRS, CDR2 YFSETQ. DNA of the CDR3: TGCGCCAGCAGCTTGGATGACAGGCAAGCTTTCTTT. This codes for CASSLDDRQAFF.

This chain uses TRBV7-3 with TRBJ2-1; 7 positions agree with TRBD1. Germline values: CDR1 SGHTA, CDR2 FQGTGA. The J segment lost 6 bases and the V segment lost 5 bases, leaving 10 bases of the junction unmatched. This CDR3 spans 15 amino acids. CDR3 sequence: CASSQRQGWGNEQFF. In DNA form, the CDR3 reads TGTGCCAGCAGCCAACGACAGGGTTGGGGCAATGAGCAGTTCTTC.

CDR3 nucleotide sequence: TGCGCCAGCAGCCAAGATTCCGGGGCTAGCGGGGGAAATGAGCATGAGCAGTTCTTC. This translates into CASSQDSGASGGNEHEQFF. V gene TRBV4-3 combines with J gene TRBJ2-1; 10 nucleotides match TRBD2. The V and J ends lost 0 bases and 8 bases, in that order; junction bases with no gene match: 16. The CDR3 is 19 residues long. Looked up from germline, CDR1 is LGHNA and CDR2 is YSLEER.

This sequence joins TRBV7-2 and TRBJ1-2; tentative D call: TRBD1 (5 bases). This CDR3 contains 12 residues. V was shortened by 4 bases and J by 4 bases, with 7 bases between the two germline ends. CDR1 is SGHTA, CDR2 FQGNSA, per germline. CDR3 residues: CASSSGFYGYTF. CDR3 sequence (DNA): TGTGCCAGCAGCTCAGGGTTCTATGGCTACACCTTC. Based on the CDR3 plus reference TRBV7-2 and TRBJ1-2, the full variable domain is GAGVSQSPSNKVTEKGKDVELRCDPISGHTALYWYRQSLGQGLEFLIYFQGNSAPDKSGLPSDRFSAERTGGSVSTLTIQRTQQEDSAVYLCASSSGFYGYTFGSGTRLTVV.

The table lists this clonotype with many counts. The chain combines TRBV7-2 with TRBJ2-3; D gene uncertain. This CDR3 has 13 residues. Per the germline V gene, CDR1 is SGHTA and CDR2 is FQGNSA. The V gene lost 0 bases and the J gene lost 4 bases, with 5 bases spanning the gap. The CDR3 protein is CASSLAASDTQYF. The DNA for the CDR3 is TGTGCCAGCAGCTTAGCGGCCTCAGATACGCAGTATTTT.

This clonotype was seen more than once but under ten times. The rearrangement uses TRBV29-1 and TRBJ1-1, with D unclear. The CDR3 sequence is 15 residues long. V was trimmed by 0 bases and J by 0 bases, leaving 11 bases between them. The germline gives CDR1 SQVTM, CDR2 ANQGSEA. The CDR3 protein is CSVEDLGSMNTEAFF. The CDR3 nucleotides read TGCAGCGTTGAAGATTTGGGAAGTATGAACACTGAAGCTTTCTTT. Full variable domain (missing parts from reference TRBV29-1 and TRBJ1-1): SAVISQKPSRDICQRGTSLTIQCQVDSQVTMMFWYRQQPGQSLTLIATANQGSEATYESGFVIDKFPISRPNLTFSTLTVSNMSPEDSSIYLCSVEDLGSMNTEAFFGQGTRLTVV.

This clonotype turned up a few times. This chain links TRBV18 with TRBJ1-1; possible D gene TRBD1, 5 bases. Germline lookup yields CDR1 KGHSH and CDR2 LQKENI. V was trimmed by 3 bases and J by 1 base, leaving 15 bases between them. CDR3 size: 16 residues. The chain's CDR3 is CASSPQSLGQNTEAFF. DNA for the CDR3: TGTGCCAGCTCACCCCAAAGTCTGGGGCAGAACACTGAAGCTTTCTTT.

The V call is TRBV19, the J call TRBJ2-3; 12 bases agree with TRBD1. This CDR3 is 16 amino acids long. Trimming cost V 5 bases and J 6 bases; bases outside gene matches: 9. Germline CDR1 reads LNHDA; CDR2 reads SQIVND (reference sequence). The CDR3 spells CASSPRPGQGADTQYF. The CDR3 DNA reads TGTGCCAGTAGTCCCCGGCCGGGACAGGGGGCCGATACGCAGTATTTT.

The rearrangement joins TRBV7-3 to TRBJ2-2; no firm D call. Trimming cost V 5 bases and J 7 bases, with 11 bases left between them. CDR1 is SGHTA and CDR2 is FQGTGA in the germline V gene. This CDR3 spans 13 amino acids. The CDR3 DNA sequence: TGTGCCAGCAGCGAGATTGGAAGCGGGGAGCTGTTTTTT. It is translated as CASSEIGSGELFF.

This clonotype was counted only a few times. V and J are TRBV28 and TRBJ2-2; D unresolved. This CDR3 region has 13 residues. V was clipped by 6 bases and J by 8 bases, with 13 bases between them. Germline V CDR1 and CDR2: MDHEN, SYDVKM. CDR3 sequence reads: CASRRVPGGELFF. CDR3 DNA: TGTGCCAGCAGACGGGTCCCCGGGGGGGAGCTGTTTTTT.

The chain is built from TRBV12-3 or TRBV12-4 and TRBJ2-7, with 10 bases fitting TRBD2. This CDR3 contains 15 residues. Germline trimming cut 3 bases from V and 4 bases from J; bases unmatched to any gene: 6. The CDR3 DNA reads TGTGCCAGCAGTTTGGGGTCTAGCGGGGGATACGAGCAGTACTTC. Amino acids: CASSLGSSGGYEQYF.

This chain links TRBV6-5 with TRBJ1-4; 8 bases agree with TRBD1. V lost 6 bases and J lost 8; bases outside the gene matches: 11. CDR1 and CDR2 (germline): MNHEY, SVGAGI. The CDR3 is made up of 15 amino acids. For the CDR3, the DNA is TGTGCCAGCAGATCTACAGGGGGTATACGAGAAAAACTGTTTTTT. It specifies CASRSTGGIREKLFF.

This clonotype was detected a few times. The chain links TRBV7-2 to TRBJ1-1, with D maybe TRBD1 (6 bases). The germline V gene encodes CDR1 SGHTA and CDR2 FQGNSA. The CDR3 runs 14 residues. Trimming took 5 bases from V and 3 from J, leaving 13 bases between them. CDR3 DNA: TGTGCCAGCAGCGCCCAGGGGCGGGACACTGAAGCTTTCTTT. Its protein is CASSAQGRDTEAFF.

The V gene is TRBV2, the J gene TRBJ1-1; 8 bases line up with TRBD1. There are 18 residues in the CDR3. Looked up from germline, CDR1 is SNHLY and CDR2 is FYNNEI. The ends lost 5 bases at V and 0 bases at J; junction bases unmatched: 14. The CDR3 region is CASSRPDRDGLMNTEAFF. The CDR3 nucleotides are TGTGCCAGCAGTCGTCCGGACAGGGACGGGCTTATGAACACTGAAGCTTTCTTT.

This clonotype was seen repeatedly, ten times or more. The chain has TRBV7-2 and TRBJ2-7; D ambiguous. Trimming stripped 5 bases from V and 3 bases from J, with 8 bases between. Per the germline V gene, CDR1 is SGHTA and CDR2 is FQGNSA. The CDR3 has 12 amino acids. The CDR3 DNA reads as TGTGCCAGCAGCATCTCGGGCTACGAGCAGTACTTC. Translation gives CASSISGYEQYF.

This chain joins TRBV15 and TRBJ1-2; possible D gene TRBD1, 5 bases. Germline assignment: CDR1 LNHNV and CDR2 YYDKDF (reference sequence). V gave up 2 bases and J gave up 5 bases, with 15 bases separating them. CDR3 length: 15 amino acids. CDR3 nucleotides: TGTGCCACCAGCAGAAATACGGGGGGGGTTTATGGCTACACCTTC. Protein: CATSRNTGGVYGYTF.

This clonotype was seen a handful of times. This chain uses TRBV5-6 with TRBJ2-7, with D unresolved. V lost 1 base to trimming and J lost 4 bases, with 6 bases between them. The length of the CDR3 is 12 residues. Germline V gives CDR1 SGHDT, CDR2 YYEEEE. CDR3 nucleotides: TGTGCCAGCAGCTTGAGAGATTACGAGCAGTACTTC. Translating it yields CASSLRDYEQYF.